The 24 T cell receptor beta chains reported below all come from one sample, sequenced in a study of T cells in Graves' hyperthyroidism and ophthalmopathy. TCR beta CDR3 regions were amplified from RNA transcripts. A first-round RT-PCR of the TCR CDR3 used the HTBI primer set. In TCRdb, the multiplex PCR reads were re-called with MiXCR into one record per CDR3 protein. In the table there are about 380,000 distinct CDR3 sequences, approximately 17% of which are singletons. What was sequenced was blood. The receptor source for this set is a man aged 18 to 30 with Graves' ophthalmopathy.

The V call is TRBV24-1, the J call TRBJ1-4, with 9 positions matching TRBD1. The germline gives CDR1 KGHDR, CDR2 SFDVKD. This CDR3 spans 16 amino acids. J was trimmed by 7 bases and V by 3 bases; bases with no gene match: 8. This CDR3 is CATSDTTGTGREKLFF. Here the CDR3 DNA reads TGTGCCACCAGTGATACCACCGGGACAGGGCGTGAAAAACTGTTTTTT.

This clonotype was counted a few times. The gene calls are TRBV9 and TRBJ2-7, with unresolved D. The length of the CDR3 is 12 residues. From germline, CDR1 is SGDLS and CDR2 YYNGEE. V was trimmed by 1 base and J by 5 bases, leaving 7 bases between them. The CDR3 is CASSVREDEQYF. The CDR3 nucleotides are TGTGCCAGCAGCGTAAGGGAAGACGAGCAGTACTTC.

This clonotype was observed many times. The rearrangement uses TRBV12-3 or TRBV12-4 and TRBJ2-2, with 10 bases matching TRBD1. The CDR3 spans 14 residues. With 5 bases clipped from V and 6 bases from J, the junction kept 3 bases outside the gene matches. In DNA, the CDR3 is TGTGCCAGCAGTGGGACAGGGGTCCCCGGGGAGCTGTTTTTT. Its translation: CASSGTGVPGELFF.

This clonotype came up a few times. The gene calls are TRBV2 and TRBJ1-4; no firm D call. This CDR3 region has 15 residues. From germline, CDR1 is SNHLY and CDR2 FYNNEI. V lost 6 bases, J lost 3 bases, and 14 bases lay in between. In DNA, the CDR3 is TGTGCCAGCAGCGGAAAGGTCGCGGCTAATGAAAAACTGTTTTTT. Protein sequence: CASSGKVAANEKLFF.

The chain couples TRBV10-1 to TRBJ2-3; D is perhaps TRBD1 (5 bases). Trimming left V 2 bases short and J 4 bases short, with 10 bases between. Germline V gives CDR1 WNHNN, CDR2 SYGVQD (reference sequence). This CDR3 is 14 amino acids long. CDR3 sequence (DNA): TGCGCCAGCAGTGAGGGGGCCAGTGCAGATACGCAGTATTTT. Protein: CASSEGASADTQYF.

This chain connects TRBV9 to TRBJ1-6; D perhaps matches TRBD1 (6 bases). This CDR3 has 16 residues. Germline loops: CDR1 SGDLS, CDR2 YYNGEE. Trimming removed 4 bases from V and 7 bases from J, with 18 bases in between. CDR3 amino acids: CASSTISGVGNSPLHF. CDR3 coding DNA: TGTGCCAGCAGCACCATATCAGGGGTAGGGAATTCACCCCTCCACTTT.

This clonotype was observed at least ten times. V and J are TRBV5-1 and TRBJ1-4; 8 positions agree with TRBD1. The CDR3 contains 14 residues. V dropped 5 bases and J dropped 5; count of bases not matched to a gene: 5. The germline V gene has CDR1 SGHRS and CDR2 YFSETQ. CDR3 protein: CASRPGTGNEKLFF. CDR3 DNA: TGCGCCAGCAGGCCCGGGACAGGCAATGAAAAACTGTTTTTT.

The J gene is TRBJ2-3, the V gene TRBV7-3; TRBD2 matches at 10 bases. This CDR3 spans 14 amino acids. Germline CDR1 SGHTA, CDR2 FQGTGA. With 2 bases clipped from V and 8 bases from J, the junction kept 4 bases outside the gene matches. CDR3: CASSLRTSGGTQYF. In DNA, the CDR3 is TGTGCCAGCAGCTTACGGACTAGCGGAGGTACGCAGTATTTT. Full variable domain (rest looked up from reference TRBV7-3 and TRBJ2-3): GAGVSQTPSNKVTEKGKYVELRCDPISGHTALYWYRQSLGQGPEFLIYFQGTGAADDSGLPNDRFFAVRPEGSVSTLKIQRTERGDSAVYLCASSLRTSGGTQYFGPGTRLTVL.

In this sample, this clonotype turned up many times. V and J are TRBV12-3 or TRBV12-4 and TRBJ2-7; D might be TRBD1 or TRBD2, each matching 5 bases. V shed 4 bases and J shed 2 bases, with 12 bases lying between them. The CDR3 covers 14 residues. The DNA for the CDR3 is TGTGCCAGCAGTTCCCGGGACCTCACCTACGAGCAGTACTTC. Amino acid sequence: CASSSRDLTYEQYF.

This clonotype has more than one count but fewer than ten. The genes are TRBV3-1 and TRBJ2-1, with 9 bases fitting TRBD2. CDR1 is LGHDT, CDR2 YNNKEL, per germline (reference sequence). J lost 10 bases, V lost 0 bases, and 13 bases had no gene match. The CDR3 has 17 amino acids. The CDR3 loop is CASSQEGTAGGLGEQFF. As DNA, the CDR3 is TGTGCCAGCAGCCAAGAAGGGACAGCGGGGGGTCTAGGGGAGCAGTTCTTC.

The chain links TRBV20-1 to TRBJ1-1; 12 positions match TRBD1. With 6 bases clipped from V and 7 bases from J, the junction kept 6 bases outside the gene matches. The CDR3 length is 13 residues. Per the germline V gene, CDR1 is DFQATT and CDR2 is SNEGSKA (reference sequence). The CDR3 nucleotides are TGCAGTGCGAGCCGGGACAGGGGGCTTGAAGCTTTCTTT. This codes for CSASRDRGLEAFF.

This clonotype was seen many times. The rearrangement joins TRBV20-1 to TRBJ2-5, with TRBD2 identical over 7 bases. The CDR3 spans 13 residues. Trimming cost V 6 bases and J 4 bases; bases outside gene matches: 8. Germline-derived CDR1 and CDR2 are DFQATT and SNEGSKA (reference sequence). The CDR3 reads CSAKRTSGETQYF. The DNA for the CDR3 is TGCAGTGCAAAAAGGACTAGTGGAGAGACCCAGTACTTC.

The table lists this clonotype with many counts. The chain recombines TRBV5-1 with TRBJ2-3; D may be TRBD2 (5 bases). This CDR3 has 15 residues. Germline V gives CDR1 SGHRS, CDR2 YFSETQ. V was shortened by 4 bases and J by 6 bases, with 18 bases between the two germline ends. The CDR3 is CASSPPRNRGDTQYF. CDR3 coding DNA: TGCGCCAGCAGCCCTCCCCGGAACCGAGGGGATACGCAGTATTTT.

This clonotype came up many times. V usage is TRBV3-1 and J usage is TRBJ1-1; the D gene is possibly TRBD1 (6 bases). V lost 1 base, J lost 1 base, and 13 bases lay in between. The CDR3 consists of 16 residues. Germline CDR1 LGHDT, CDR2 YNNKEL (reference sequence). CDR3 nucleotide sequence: TGTGCCAGCAGCCAAGGTGTTTGGACAGCGAACACTGAAGCTTTCTTT. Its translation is CASSQGVWTANTEAFF.

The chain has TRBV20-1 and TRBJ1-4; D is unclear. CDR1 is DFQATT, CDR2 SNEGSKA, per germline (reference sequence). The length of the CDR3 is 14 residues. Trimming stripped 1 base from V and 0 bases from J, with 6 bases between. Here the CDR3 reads CSARGAPTNEKLFF. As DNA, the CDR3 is TGCAGTGCTAGAGGTGCTCCAACTAATGAAAAACTGTTTTTT.

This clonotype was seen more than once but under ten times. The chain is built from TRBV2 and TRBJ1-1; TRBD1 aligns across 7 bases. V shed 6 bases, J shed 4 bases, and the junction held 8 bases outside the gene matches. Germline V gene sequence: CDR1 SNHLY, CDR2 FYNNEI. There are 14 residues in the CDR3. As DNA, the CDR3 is TGTGCCAGCAGCGCCCACCGGGACAGCACTGAAGCTTTCTTT. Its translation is CASSAHRDSTEAFF.

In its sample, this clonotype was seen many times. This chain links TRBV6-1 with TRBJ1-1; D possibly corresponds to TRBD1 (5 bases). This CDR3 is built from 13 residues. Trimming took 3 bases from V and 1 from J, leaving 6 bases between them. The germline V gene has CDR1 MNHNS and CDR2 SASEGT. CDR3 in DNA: TGTGCCAGCAGTGACAGGGAGAACACTGAAGCTTTCTTT. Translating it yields CASSDRENTEAFF.

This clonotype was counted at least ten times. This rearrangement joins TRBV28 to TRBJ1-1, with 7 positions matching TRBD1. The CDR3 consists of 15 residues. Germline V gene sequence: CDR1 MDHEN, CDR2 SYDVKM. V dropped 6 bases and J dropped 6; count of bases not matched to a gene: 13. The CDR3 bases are TGTGCCAGCAGAGAACAGGGGAGGCGTAGTTCTGAAGCTTTCTTT. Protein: CASREQGRRSSEAFF.

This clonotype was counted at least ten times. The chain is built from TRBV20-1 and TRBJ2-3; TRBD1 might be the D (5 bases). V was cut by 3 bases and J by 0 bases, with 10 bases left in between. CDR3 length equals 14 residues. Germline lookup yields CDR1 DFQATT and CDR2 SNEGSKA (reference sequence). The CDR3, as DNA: TGCAGTGCTAGTGGGCAGGGAAGCACAGATACGCAGTATTTT. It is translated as CSASGQGSTDTQYF.

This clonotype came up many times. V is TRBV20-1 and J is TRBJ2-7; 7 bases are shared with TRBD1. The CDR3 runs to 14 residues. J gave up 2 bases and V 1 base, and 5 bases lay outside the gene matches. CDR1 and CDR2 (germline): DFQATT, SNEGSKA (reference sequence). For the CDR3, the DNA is TGCAGTGCTAGAGGCGGTCAGGGGGCCTACGAGCAGTACTTC. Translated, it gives CSARGGQGAYEQYF.

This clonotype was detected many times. The CDR3 DNA sequence: TGTGCCAGCAGCCGACTACCCGACTACGAGCAGTACTTC. Amino acid sequence: CASSRLPDYEQYF. The chain is built from TRBV3-1 and TRBJ2-7; the D gene is possibly TRBD2 (5 bases). Between the trimmed V and J ends, which lost 4 bases and 3 bases, there was a span of 10 bases. CDR1 and CDR2 from the germline V gene are LGHDT and YNNKEL (reference sequence). The length of the CDR3 is 13 residues.

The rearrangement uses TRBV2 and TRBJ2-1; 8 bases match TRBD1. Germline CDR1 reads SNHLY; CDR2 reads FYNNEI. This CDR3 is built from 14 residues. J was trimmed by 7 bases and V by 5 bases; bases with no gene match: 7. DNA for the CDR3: TGTGCCAGCAGTTACCGCGGACAGGGAAATGAGCAGTTCTTC. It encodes CASSYRGQGNEQFF. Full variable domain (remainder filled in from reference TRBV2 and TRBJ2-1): EPEVTQTPSHQVTQMGQEVILRCVPISNHLYFYWYRQILGQKVEFLVSFYNNEISEKSEIFDDQFSVERPDGSNFTLKIRSTKLEDSAMYFCASSYRGQGNEQFFGPGTRLTVL.

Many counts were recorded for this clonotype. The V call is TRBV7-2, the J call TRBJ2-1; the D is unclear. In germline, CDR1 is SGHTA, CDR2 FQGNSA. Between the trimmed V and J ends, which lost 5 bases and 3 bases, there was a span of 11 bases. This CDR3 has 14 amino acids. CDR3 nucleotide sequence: TGTGCCAGCAGCGCGCCGCCTAACTACAATGAGCAGTTCTTC. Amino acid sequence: CASSAPPNYNEQFF.

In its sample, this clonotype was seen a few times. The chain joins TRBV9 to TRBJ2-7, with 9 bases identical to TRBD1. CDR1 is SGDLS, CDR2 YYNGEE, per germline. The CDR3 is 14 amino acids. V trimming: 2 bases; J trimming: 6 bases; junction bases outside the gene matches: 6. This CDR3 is CASSVLTGGSEQYF. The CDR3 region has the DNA TGTGCCAGCAGCGTCCTTACAGGGGGCTCCGAGCAGTACTTC.